This TCR beta chain stems from a study of T cell repertoires in cytomegalovirus infection. Study background: CMV infection together with matching HLA type was indicated by public TCR beta signatures. Study outcomes and limitations: HLA-C-restricted CMV-specific TCR beta clonotypes were dominant in the ex vivo response. Accumulated public TCR beta family frequency recognized individuals carrying CMV together with the relevant HLA.

Worth noting for this clonotype: The antigen remains unidentified.

TCRdb reanalysed the reads using MiXCR and keeps one entry per CDR3 protein. The sample lists 560,000 or so distinct CDR3 sequences; 15% to 20% were seen once. With 0 bases clipped from V and 3 bases from J, the junction kept 2 bases outside the gene matches. The CDR3 contains 13 residues. CDR1 and CDR2 from the germline V gene are DFQATT and SNEGSKA (reference sequence). This TCR derives from a human donor in good health (CMV status not recorded). Some clones in this sample may be carry-over from other donors' samples. The chain carries TRBV20-1 and TRBJ2-7; 7 bases are a match to TRBD1. Sequenced material: CD8+ T cells from PBMCs. In DNA, the CDR3 is TGCAGTGCTAGAGAGTACAGGGGCTACGAGCAGTACTTC. This gives the protein CSAREYRGYEQYF.